This TCR beta chain was profiled in a study of PD-1 blockade in classical Hodgkin lymphoma. Notes on this clone: Its target is not known.

Method: immunoSEQ multiplex PCR; TCRdb's copy keeps in-frame clones and lacks some. This sample yields around 14,000 clones, of which 85% to 90% are seen a single time; 4% to 5.5% belongs to the top ten. Relapse after autologous stem cell transplantation occurred in every patient, and brentuximab vedotin exposure varied. Looked up from germline, CDR1 is LGHNA and CDR2 is YSLEER. V lost 1 base, J lost 5 bases, and 13 bases lay in between. The CDR3 loop spans 15 amino acids. Overall study results and limits: Patients were excluded if nivolumab began under 1 year after ASCT (the autologous transplant). The authors have not defined what causes the repertoire differences, possibly disease activity or prior therapy. For complete responders, baseline diversity was comparable to that of newly diagnosed patients.

The rearrangement uses TRBV4-3 and TRBJ2-3; D unclear. This specimen consisted of peripheral blood mononuclear cells (PBMCs), obtained at baseline. The TCR was taken from a human donor with classical Hodgkin lymphoma. The CDR3 sequence is CASSQALNLRDTQYF. CDR3 bases: TGCGCCAGCAGCCAAGCTTTGAACTTAAGAGATACGCAGTATTTT.